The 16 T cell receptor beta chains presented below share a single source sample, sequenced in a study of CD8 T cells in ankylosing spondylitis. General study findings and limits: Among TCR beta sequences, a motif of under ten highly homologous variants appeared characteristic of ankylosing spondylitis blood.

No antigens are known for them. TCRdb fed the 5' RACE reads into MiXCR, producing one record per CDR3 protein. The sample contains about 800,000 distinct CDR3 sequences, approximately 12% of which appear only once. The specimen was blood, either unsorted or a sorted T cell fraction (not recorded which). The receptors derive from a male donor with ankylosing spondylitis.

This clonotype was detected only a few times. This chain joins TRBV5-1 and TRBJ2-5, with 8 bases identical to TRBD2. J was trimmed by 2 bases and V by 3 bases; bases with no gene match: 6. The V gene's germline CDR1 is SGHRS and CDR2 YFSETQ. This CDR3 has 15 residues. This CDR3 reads CASSWLGTSQETQYF. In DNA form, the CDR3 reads TGCGCCAGCAGCTGGCTGGGGACTAGTCAAGAGACCCAGTACTTC.

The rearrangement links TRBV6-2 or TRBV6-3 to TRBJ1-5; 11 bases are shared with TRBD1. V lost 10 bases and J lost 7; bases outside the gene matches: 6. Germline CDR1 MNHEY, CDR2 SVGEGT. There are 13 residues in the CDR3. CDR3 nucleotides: TGTGCCATTACGGACAGGGGGCAGCAGCCCCAGCATTTT. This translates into CAITDRGQQPQHF.

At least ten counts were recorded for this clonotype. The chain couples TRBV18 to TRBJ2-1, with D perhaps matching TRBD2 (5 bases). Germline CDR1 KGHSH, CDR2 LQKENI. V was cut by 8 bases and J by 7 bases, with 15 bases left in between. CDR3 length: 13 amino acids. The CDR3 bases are TGTGCCAGCAGCTCCTTACGAGGGAATGAGCAGTTCTTC. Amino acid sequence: CASSSLRGNEQFF.

The CDR3 DNA reads TGTGCCAGCAGCCGGTGGGGTTCAGGGGAGACCCAGTACTTC. Amino acids: CASSRWGSGETQYF. This sequence joins TRBV4-2 and TRBJ2-5; D might be TRBD1 (5 bases). The CDR3 runs to 14 residues. Trimming took 4 bases from V and 5 from J, leaving 14 bases between them. CDR1 is LGHNA and CDR2 is YNFKEQ in the germline V gene.

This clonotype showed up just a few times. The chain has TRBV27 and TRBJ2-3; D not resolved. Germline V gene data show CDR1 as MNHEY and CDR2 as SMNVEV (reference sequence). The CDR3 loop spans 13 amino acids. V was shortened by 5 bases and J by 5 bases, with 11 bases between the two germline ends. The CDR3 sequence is CASSPQLGDTQYF. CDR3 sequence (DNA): TGTGCCAGCAGTCCCCAATTAGGAGATACGCAGTATTTT.

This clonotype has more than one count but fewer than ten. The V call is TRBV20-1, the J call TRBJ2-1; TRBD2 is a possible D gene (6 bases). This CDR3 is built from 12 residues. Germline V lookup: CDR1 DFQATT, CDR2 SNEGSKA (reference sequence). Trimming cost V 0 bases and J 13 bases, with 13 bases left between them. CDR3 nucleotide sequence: TGCAGTGCTAGAGATGGGGGGAGCCCTCAGTTCTTC. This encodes CSARDGGSPQFF.

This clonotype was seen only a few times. CDR3 in amino acids: CASSGGRVAFF. CDR3 in DNA: TGTGCCAGCAGTGGGGGGAGGGTAGCTTTCTTT. V is TRBV2 and J is TRBJ1-1; tentative D call: TRBD1 (5 bases). V was clipped by 4 bases and J by 10 bases, with 10 bases between them. The CDR3 is made up of 11 amino acids. The germline CDR1 and CDR2 sequences are SNHLY and FYNNEI.

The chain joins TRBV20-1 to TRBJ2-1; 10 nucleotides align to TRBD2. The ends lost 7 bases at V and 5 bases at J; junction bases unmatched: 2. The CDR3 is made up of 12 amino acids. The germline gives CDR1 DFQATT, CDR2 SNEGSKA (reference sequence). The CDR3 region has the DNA TGCAGTGGCGGGACTAGCGACAATGAGCAGTTCTTC. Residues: CSGGTSDNEQFF.

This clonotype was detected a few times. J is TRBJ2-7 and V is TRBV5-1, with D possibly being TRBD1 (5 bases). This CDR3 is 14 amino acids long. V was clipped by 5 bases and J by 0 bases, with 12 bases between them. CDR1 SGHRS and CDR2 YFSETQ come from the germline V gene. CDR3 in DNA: TGCGCCAGCAGAGGGGCACCGAGCTCCTACGAGCAGTACTTC. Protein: CASRGAPSSYEQYF.

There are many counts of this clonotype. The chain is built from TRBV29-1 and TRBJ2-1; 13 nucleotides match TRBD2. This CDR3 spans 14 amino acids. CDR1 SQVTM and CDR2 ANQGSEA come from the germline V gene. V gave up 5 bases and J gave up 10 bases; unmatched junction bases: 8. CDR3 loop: CSVRTSGRRDEQFF. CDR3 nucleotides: TGCAGCGTTAGGACTAGCGGGAGAAGGGACGAGCAGTTCTTC.

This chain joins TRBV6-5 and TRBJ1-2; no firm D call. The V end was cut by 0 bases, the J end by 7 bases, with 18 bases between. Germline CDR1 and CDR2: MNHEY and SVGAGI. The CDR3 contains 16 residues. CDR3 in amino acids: CASSYSKSGRVSGYTF. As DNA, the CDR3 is TGTGCCAGCAGTTACTCGAAATCCGGTCGAGTCTCTGGCTACACCTTC.

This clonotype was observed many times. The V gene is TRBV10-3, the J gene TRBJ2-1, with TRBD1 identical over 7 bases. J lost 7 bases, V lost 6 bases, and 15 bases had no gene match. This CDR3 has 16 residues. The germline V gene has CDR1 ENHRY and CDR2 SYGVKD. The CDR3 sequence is CAISSRVGGADNEQFF. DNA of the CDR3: TGTGCCATCAGCTCTAGAGTAGGGGGCGCGGATAATGAGCAGTTCTTC.

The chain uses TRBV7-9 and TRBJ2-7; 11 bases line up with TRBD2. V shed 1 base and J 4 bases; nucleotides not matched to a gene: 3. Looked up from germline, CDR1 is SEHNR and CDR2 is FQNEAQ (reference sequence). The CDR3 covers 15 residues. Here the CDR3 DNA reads TGTGCCAGCAGCTTAGACAGACTAGCGGGGTACGAGCAGTACTTC. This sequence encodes CASSLDRLAGYEQYF.

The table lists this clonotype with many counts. CDR3 sequence reads: CASSQDFLAGQETQYF. CDR3 nucleotide sequence: TGTGCCAGCAGCCAAGATTTTCTAGCGGGACAAGAGACCCAGTACTTC. V and J are TRBV4-2 and TRBJ2-5; 9 nucleotides match TRBD2. From germline, CDR1 is LGHNA and CDR2 YNFKEQ. V lost 0 bases to trimming and J lost 2 bases; unmatched junction nucleotides: 4. CDR3 length equals 16 residues.

CDR3 amino acids: CSARDILAGLEQYF. In DNA, the CDR3 is TGCAGTGCTAGAGATATACTAGCGGGCTTGGAGCAGTACTTC. The gene calls are TRBV20-1 and TRBJ2-7, with TRBD2 identical over 9 bases. This CDR3 spans 14 amino acids. The junction had 7 bases not matched to a gene; V was cut back by 0 bases and J by 7 bases. CDR1 and CDR2 (germline): DFQATT, SNEGSKA (reference sequence).

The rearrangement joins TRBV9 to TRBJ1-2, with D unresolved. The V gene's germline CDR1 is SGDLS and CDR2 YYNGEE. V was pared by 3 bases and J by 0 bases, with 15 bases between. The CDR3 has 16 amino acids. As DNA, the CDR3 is TGTGCCAGCAGCGCTGTACAGAAAACAACTAACTATGGCTACACCTTC. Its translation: CASSAVQKTTNYGYTF.